This T cell receptor beta chain was recovered during a study of CD8+ T cells in alopecia areata. Background on the study: Tofacitinib dosing lasted 6 to 18 months, which was then followed by 6 months off drug.

Peripheral blood and lesional scalp punch biopsies were taken from alopecia areata patients. V dropped 5 bases and J dropped 11; count of bases not matched to a gene: 10. Germline loops: CDR1 SQVTM, CDR2 ANQGSEA. The length of the CDR3 is 12 residues. RNA was isolated and reverse transcribed to cDNA, the sequencing template. The table came from immunoSEQ multiplex PCR; TCRdb's copy has only in-frame clones and leaves some out. The data hold 150,000 to 160,000 clones, with about 51% observed a single time. This clone was observed once. This TCR was sampled from a human donor with alopecia areata. The input for sequencing was CD8+ T cells sorted from blood, taken at week 0. This sequence joins TRBV29-1 and TRBJ2-3; 7 bases are a match to TRBD1. In DNA form, the CDR3 reads TGCAGCGTTCTCGACAGGGAGAGTAAGCAGTATTTT. It codes for CSVLDRESKQYF.